Shown below are 27 T cell receptor beta chains from a single sample sequenced in a study of blood T cell repertoires in COVID-19. The repertoire was sequenced with immunoSEQ multiplex PCR; TCRdb's copy has only in-frame clones and lacks some. The data contain roughly 160,000 clones, 85% to 90% of them singletons. The sample taken for sequencing was peripheral blood. These receptor sequences come from a man in his fifties or sixties with active or convalescent COVID-19.

The genes are TRBV29-1 and TRBJ2-7, with 10 bases fitting TRBD2. This CDR3 region has 15 residues. J lost 5 bases, V lost 1 base, and 8 bases had no gene match. Germline V gene data show CDR1 as SQVTM and CDR2 as ANQGSEA. The chain's CDR3 is CSVEGLAGVRDEQYF. In nucleotides, the CDR3 is TGCAGCGTTGAAGGCCTAGCGGGAGTTCGCGACGAGCAGTACTTC.

The V call is TRBV3-1 (or the pseudogene TRBV3-2), the J call TRBJ2-7, with 11 bases fitting TRBD1. The junction had 4 bases not matched to a gene; V was cut back by 2 bases and J by 1 base. Germline CDR1 is LGHDT and CDR2 is YNNKEL (reference sequence). The CDR3 loop spans 16 amino acids. The CDR3 here is CASSQPGQGASYEQYF. The CDR3, as DNA: TGTGCCAGCAGCCAACCTGGACAGGGGGCATCCTACGAGCAGTACTTC.

The J gene is TRBJ1-2, the V gene TRBV19, with 9 bases fitting TRBD1. J was trimmed by 7 bases and V by 4 bases; bases with no gene match: 13. The CDR3 is 16 amino acids. CDR1 and CDR2 from the germline V gene are LNHDA and SQIVND (reference sequence). The CDR3 loop is CASSKVSGQGFVGYTF. CDR3 nucleotide sequence: TGTGCCAGTAGTAAAGTGTCGGGACAGGGTTTTGTTGGCTACACCTTC.

This chain joins TRBV7-2 and TRBJ2-1; the D is unclear. Germline V gene data show CDR1 as SGHTA and CDR2 as FQGNSA. Trimming removed 5 bases at V and 4 bases at J, with 6 bases between. The CDR3 loop spans 12 amino acids. The CDR3 spells CASSVFYNEQFF. The CDR3 region has the DNA TGTGCCAGCAGCGTCTTTTACAATGAGCAGTTCTTC.

This clone was seen more than once but under ten times. The chain carries TRBV5-6 and TRBJ1-4; no clear D gene. The CDR3 is 14 amino acids. CDR1 SGHDT and CDR2 YYEEEE come from the germline V gene. V shed 2 bases and J shed 2 bases, with 7 bases lying between them. CDR3 amino acids: CASSFAATNEKLFF. CDR3 DNA: TGTGCCAGCAGCTTTGCGGCCACTAATGAAAAACTGTTTTTT.

The chain carries TRBV5-4 and TRBJ2-3; 13 nucleotides agree with TRBD2. The CDR3 is 17 residues long. Germline CDR1 reads SGHNT; CDR2 reads YYREEE (reference sequence). Trimming cost V 3 bases and J 4 bases; bases outside gene matches: 8. The CDR3 DNA is TGTGCCAGCAGCTGGGGACTAGCGGGAACCCCCCCAGATACGCAGTATTTT. This sequence encodes CASSWGLAGTPPDTQYF.

The chain is built from TRBV7-2 and TRBJ2-1; 8 bases align to TRBD2. V trimming: 8 bases; J trimming: 8 bases; junction bases outside the gene matches: 14. Per germline, CDR1 SGHTA and CDR2 FQGNSA. The CDR3 loop spans 15 amino acids. The CDR3 region has the DNA TGTGCCAGCGCCACCCAGGGCGGGAGGACGGATGAGCAGTTCTTC. Translation gives CASATQGGRTDEQFF.

This chain links TRBV19 with TRBJ2-6; TRBD1 is a possible D gene (5 bases). With 10 bases removed from V and 1 base from J, the gap between germline ends came to 11 bases. Germline CDR1 LNHDA, CDR2 SQIVND (reference sequence). There are 14 residues in the CDR3. CDR3 amino acids: CATYNRSGANVLTF. The CDR3 DNA follows: TGTGCCACCTATAACAGGTCTGGGGCCAACGTCCTGACTTTC.

The rearrangement uses TRBV6-5 and TRBJ2-5, with 11 bases identical to TRBD2. Germline V gene data show CDR1 as MNHEY and CDR2 as SVGAGI. The trim removed 0 bases at V and 5 bases at J, leaving 5 bases unmatched. The CDR3 totals 16 residues. CDR3 sequence: CASSYSIAGGQETQYF. The CDR3 DNA sequence: TGTGCCAGCAGTTACTCGATAGCGGGGGGGCAGGAGACCCAGTACTTC.

V usage is TRBV29-1 and J usage is TRBJ2-7, with a weak D call TRBD1 (6 bases). The V end lost 4 bases, the J end lost 2 bases, and 21 bases lay between the germline ends. The germline V gene has CDR1 SQVTM and CDR2 ANQGSEA. This CDR3 has 16 residues. In DNA form, the CDR3 reads TGCAGCGTTGCTGAGACTGCGCCGAGGGGGACCTACGAGCAGTACTTC. Its protein product is CSVAETAPRGTYEQYF.

The rearrangement joins TRBV25-1 to TRBJ1-1; weak D call: TRBD1 (5 bases). The CDR3 is 15 residues long. V was cut by 2 bases and J by 6 bases, with 16 bases left in between. Germline CDR1 is MGHDK and CDR2 is SYGVNS. The CDR3 spells CASSEGAGYIAEAFF. The CDR3 region has the DNA TGTGCCAGCAGTGAAGGGGCAGGGTATATCGCTGAAGCTTTCTTT. Full variable domain (outside the CDR3, taken from reference TRBV25-1 and TRBJ1-1): EADIYQTPRYLVIGTGKKITLECSQTMGHDKMYWYQQDPGMELHLIHYSYGVNSTEKGDLSSESTVSRIRTEHFPLTLESARPSHTSQYLCASSEGAGYIAEAFFGQGTRLTVV.

The gene calls are TRBV24-1 and TRBJ2-1, with D tentatively TRBD2 (5 bases). Germline V CDR1 and CDR2: KGHDR, SFDVKD. There are 15 residues in the CDR3. Between the trimmed V and J ends, which lost 0 bases and 6 bases, there was a span of 11 bases. The CDR3 bases are TGTGCCACCAGTGATTTGCGGGATAGACGCAATGAGCAGTTCTTC. It codes for CATSDLRDRRNEQFF.

A remark on this clone: The same CDR3 also results from other DNA sequences found in this sample. The rearrangement joins TRBV5-1 to TRBJ2-3; the D gene is possibly TRBD1 (6 bases). The CDR3 is made up of 15 amino acids. Trimming took 0 bases from V and 1 from J, leaving 9 bases between them. Germline assignment: CDR1 SGHRS and CDR2 YFSETQ. CDR3 bases: TGCGCCAGCAGCTTGGCGTCAGGGGGCACAGATACGCAGTATTTT. Translation: CASSLASGGTDTQYF.

The chain carries TRBV6-5 and TRBJ1-3; 7 nucleotides match TRBD1. The CDR3 has 15 residues. V trimming: 8 bases; J trimming: 3 bases; junction bases outside the gene matches: 10. Germline V gives CDR1 MNHEY, CDR2 SVGAGI. CDR3 bases: TGTGCCAGCGGCCAAGGAAGACAGGGTGGAAACACCATATATTTT. It translates to CASGQGRQGGNTIYF.

This clone showed up just a few times. The chain combines TRBV7-9 with TRBJ1-3, with D hard to call. The CDR3 is 14 amino acids. Germline CDR1 reads SEHNR; CDR2 reads FQNEAQ (reference sequence). V was shortened by 1 base and J by 8 bases, with 12 bases between the two germline ends. CDR3 sequence: CASSLGGLGDTIYF. CDR3 DNA: TGTGCCAGCAGCTTAGGAGGCTTGGGAGACACCATATATTTT. The variable domain in full, completed from reference TRBV7-9 and TRBJ1-3, reads DTGVSQNPRHKITKRGQNVTFRCDPISEHNRLYWYRQTLGQGPEFLTYFQNEAQLEKSRLLSDRFSAERPKGSFSTLEIQRTEQGDSAMYLCASSLGGLGDTIYFGEGSWLTVV.

This sequence joins TRBV2 and TRBJ2-7; possibly TRBD2 for D (6 bases). The length of the CDR3 is 13 residues. The germline V and J ends were trimmed by 6 bases and 2 bases, with 11 bases remaining between them. Germline V lookup: CDR1 SNHLY, CDR2 FYNNEI. CDR3 bases: TGTGCCAGCAGAGGGACTTACGCCTACGAGCAGTACTTC. It translates to CASRGTYAYEQYF.

This chain connects TRBV19 to TRBJ1-4, with 7 bases identical to TRBD1. V lost 5 bases, J lost 4 bases, and 4 bases stayed unmatched. CDR1 and CDR2 (germline): LNHDA, SQIVND (reference sequence). This CDR3 region has 14 residues. The CDR3 DNA is TGTGCCAGTAGTCTACAGGGGTATAATGAAAAACTGTTTTTT. Protein product: CASSLQGYNEKLFF.

This chain joins TRBV9 and TRBJ1-1; D gene ambiguous. The CDR3 covers 14 residues. Between the trimmed V and J ends, which lost 4 bases and 0 bases, there was a span of 10 bases. The V gene's germline CDR1 is SGDLS and CDR2 YYNGEE. As DNA, the CDR3 is TGTGCCAGCAGCATAGACACTATGAACACTGAAGCTTTCTTT. This gives the protein CASSIDTMNTEAFF.

This chain connects TRBV7-3 to TRBJ2-7; D uncertain. In germline, CDR1 is SGHTA, CDR2 FQGTGA. Trimming pared 2 bases from V and 4 bases from J, leaving 15 bases between. The CDR3 runs to 15 residues. The CDR3 coding sequence is TGTGCCAGCAGCTTAGATCCCTCAACAAGTTACGAGCAGTACTTC. Residues: CASSLDPSTSYEQYF.

The chain combines TRBV20-1 with TRBJ1-4, with a tentative D call TRBD1 (5 bases). With 3 bases removed from V and 7 bases from J, the gap between germline ends came to 18 bases. CDR1 and CDR2 (germline): DFQATT, SNEGSKA (reference sequence). The CDR3 loop spans 15 amino acids. The CDR3 DNA follows: TGCAGTGCTAGTTTAATACGGGGGGTAGTTGAAAAACTGTTTTTT. Encoded protein: CSASLIRGVVEKLFF.

The rearrangement uses TRBV7-9 and TRBJ2-7, with 9 bases that match TRBD1. The J segment lost 7 bases and the V segment lost 5 bases, leaving 9 bases of the junction unmatched. The CDR3 contains 14 residues. The germline gives CDR1 SEHNR, CDR2 FQNEAQ (reference sequence). CDR3 region: CASSPRDRAGEQYF. The CDR3 bases are TGTGCCAGCAGCCCGAGGGACAGGGCGGGAGAGCAGTACTTC.

V is TRBV18 and J is TRBJ1-2; D gene uncertain. Trimming took off 3 bases at V and 8 bases at J, with 16 bases between the two ends. Germline CDR1 and CDR2: KGHSH and LQKENI. CDR3 length: 14 amino acids. The CDR3 DNA follows: TGTGCCAGCTCACCCGAGACGGGGTTGAGCGGCTACACCTTC. It is translated as CASSPETGLSGYTF. Full variable domain (rest looked up from reference TRBV18 and TRBJ1-2): NAGVMQNPRHLVRRRGQEARLRCSPMKGHSHVYWYRQLPEEGLKFMVYLQKENIIDESGMPKERFSAEFPKEGPSILRIQQVVRGDSAAYFCASSPETGLSGYTFGSGTRLTVV.

Worth noting for this clone: Other nucleotide sequences in the sample specify the same CDR3. The chain uses TRBV19 and TRBJ2-7, with D possibly being TRBD1 (5 bases). From germline, CDR1 is LNHDA and CDR2 SQIVND (reference sequence). Trimming shortened V by 11 bases and J by 7 bases, and 18 bases separated the two germline ends. The CDR3 totals 12 residues. CDR3 sequence reads: CAASVQGGEQYF. CDR3 coding DNA: TGTGCCGCCTCGGTTCAGGGCGGTGAGCAGTACTTC.

The chain joins TRBV9 to TRBJ2-3; a weak D match, TRBD2 (6 bases). In germline, CDR1 is SGDLS, CDR2 YYNGEE. V lost 0 bases to trimming and J lost 0 bases, with 17 bases between them. The CDR3 has 18 amino acids. CDR3 DNA: TGTGCCAGCAGCGTAGCGATCCAAGCAAGCGGGAGCACAGATACGCAGTATTTT. This sequence encodes CASSVAIQASGSTDTQYF.

This clone came up once. The chain links TRBV5-6 to TRBJ1-1; the D gene is possibly TRBD1 (6 bases). V dropped 0 bases and J dropped 4 bases, with 10 bases sitting between them. Per the germline V gene, CDR1 is SGHDT and CDR2 is YYEEEE. This CDR3 has 14 amino acids. The CDR3 sequence is CASSLAIGGTEAFF. In nucleotides, the CDR3 is TGTGCCAGCAGCTTGGCTATAGGGGGCACTGAAGCTTTCTTT.

This clone is a singleton in its sample. The rearrangement uses TRBV6-5 and TRBJ2-4, with D possibly matching TRBD1 (6 bases). CDR3 length equals 13 residues. Germline-derived CDR1 and CDR2 are MNHEY and SVGAGI. The V end was cut by 6 bases, the J end by 5 bases, with 11 bases between. This chain's CDR3 is CASRGDTENIQYF. DNA for the CDR3: TGTGCCAGCAGGGGGGACACAGAAAACATTCAGTACTTC.

The chain joins TRBV20-1 to TRBJ1-1, with unresolved D. The germline V gene encodes CDR1 DFQATT and CDR2 SNEGSKA (reference sequence). The CDR3 is 11 residues long. Trimming stripped 5 bases from V and 11 bases from J, with 15 bases between. CDR3 bases: TGCAGTGCTGCAGCTAGAGCTGGGGCTTTCTTT. It specifies CSAAARAGAFF.